The 18 T cell receptor beta chains reported below all come from one sample, sequenced in a study of blood T cell repertoires in COVID-19. Assay: immunoSEQ multiplex PCR; the TCRdb copy retains only in-frame clones and omits some. Among about 270,000 clones listed, approximately 85% were seen once. Sequencing used PBMCs or T cells enriched from blood (not recorded which). The receptors were sampled from a woman aged 45-65 years with acute COVID-19.

This clone was picked up a small number of times. V usage is TRBV18 and J usage is TRBJ1-5; 7 bases match TRBD1. CDR1 and CDR2 from the germline V gene are KGHSH and LQKENI. This CDR3 has 15 amino acids. Unmatched junction bases numbered 11, after V lost 5 bases and J lost 7 bases. CDR3 loop: CASSFTQGDGQPQHF. In DNA, the CDR3 is TGTGCCAGCTCATTCACCCAGGGGGACGGACAGCCCCAGCATTTT.

To note about this clone: Other DNA sequences in the sample encode the same CDR3. V and J are TRBV7-2 and TRBJ2-3; 15 bases agree with TRBD2. Germline V gene sequence: CDR1 SGHTA, CDR2 FQGNSA. V gave up 3 bases and J gave up 2 bases; unmatched junction bases: 3. This CDR3 contains 17 residues. The CDR3 sequence is CASSLGLAGGTTDTQYF. CDR3 nucleotides: TGTGCCAGCAGCTTGGGACTAGCGGGGGGAACCACAGATACGCAGTATTTT.

This clone was detected only a few times. CDR3 nucleotides: TGTGCCAGCAGTGTGGCCGCGGAGGGCACTGAAGCTTTCTTT. It is translated as CASSVAAEGTEAFF. The genes are TRBV2 and TRBJ1-1; D gene uncertain. This CDR3 is 14 amino acids long. Germline CDR1 SNHLY, CDR2 FYNNEI. Deletions cut 4 bases from V and 4 bases from J, with 13 bases between.

This clone was observed once. The genes are TRBV5-1 and TRBJ1-1; tentative D call: TRBD1 (6 bases). Germline loops: CDR1 SGHRS, CDR2 YFSETQ. The CDR3 covers 14 residues. The V and J ends lost 2 bases and 5 bases respectively, with 13 bases between them. The CDR3 DNA is TGCGCCAGCAGCTTCGGGGGGCGGAGGACTGAAGCTTTCTTT. This encodes CASSFGGRRTEAFF. Full variable domain (rest looked up from reference TRBV5-1 and TRBJ1-1): KAGVTQTPRYLIKTRGQQVTLSCSPISGHRSVSWYQQTPGQGLQFLFEYFSETQRNKGNFPGRFSGRQFSNSRSEMNVSTLELGDSALYLCASSFGGRRTEAFFGQGTRLTVV.

The V gene is TRBV27, the J gene TRBJ1-2; D gene uncertain. CDR3 length equals 13 residues. Germline CDR1 reads MNHEY; CDR2 reads SMNVEV (reference sequence). The V gene lost 0 bases and the J gene lost 6 bases, with 8 bases spanning the gap. The CDR3 loop is CASSLSGWNGYTF. In nucleotides, the CDR3 is TGTGCCAGCAGTTTATCGGGCTGGAATGGCTACACCTTC.

The chain has TRBV6-2 or TRBV6-3 and TRBJ1-6; possibly TRBD1 for D (6 bases). This CDR3 has 15 residues. Germline lookup yields CDR1 MNHEY and CDR2 SVGEGT. With 6 bases removed from V and 4 bases from J, the gap between germline ends came to 13 bases. This chain's CDR3 is CASSPEGHYNSPLHF. The CDR3 DNA reads as TGTGCCAGCAGCCCCGAGGGACATTATAATTCACCCCTCCACTTT.

This clone appeared a few times. The rearrangement joins TRBV18 to TRBJ2-5; a possible D gene is TRBD1 (5 bases). CDR1 and CDR2 from the germline V gene are KGHSH and LQKENI. V lost 6 bases to trimming and J lost 1 base, with 12 bases between them. CDR3 length: 14 amino acids. The CDR3 DNA is TGTGCCAGCTCTGCGACAGCCTTCCAAGAGACCCAGTACTTC. It translates to CASSATAFQETQYF.

A single count supports this clone. The J gene is TRBJ2-3, the V gene TRBV19, with 8 positions matching TRBD2. The CDR3 contains 15 residues. Germline V gives CDR1 LNHDA, CDR2 SQIVND (reference sequence). Trimming cost V 2 bases and J 1 base; bases outside gene matches: 2. In DNA form, the CDR3 reads TGTGCCAGTAGTATAAGTAGCGGGGGCACAGATACGCAGTATTTT. Its protein product is CASSISSGGTDTQYF.

The chain joins TRBV7-9 to TRBJ1-2; D remains unclear. Trimming took 3 bases from V and 7 from J, leaving 9 bases between them. The CDR3 covers 12 residues. Germline CDR1 is SEHNR and CDR2 is FQNEAQ (reference sequence). CDR3 protein: CASSFAAGGYTF. In DNA, the CDR3 is TGTGCCAGCAGCTTCGCTGCGGGTGGCTACACCTTC.

The rearrangement uses TRBV5-1 and TRBJ2-5, with 8 bases identical to TRBD2. J lost 4 bases, V lost 4 bases, and 12 bases had no gene match. Per the germline V gene, CDR1 is SGHRS and CDR2 is YFSETQ. The CDR3 has 16 residues. Written as DNA, the CDR3 is TGCGCCAGCAGCGGCCAGGTGGCGGGGGGTGGAGAGACCCAGTACTTC. Its protein is CASSGQVAGGGETQYF.

The V and J genes are TRBV18 and TRBJ1-3, with D maybe TRBD1 (6 bases). The germline CDR1 and CDR2 sequences are KGHSH and LQKENI. This CDR3 is built from 14 residues. V gave up 2 bases and J gave up 4 bases, with 9 bases separating them. The CDR3 protein is CASSPGTHGNTIYF. CDR3 nucleotides: TGTGCCAGCTCACCAGGGACACACGGAAACACCATATATTTT. Complete variable domain (other parts from reference TRBV18 and TRBJ1-3): NAGVMQNPRHLVRRRGQEARLRCSPMKGHSHVYWYRQLPEEGLKFMVYLQKENIIDESGMPKERFSAEFPKEGPSILRIQQVVRGDSAAYFCASSPGTHGNTIYFGEGSWLTVV.

This clone was detected only a few times. The chain combines TRBV6-2 or TRBV6-3 with TRBJ2-5; D gene unclear. With 6 bases removed from V and 2 bases from J, the gap between germline ends came to 19 bases. The germline gives CDR1 MNHEY, CDR2 SVGEGT. This CDR3 has 16 amino acids. The CDR3 sequence: CASSNNLLGEQETQYF. DNA of the CDR3: TGTGCCAGCAGCAACAATCTTCTCGGAGAACAAGAGACCCAGTACTTC.

V gene TRBV7-2 combines with J gene TRBJ1-1, with 9 bases lining up with TRBD1. Per the germline V gene, CDR1 is SGHTA and CDR2 is FQGNSA. CDR3 length equals 14 residues. With V trimmed by 5 bases and J by 8 bases, 9 bases remained unmatched. CDR3 nucleotides: TGTGCCAGCAGCGCCACAGGGGGCCGGGTCGAAGCTTTCTTT. Translation gives CASSATGGRVEAFF.

The rearrangement uses TRBV6-1 and TRBJ2-1; perhaps TRBD1 as D (5 bases). CDR1 and CDR2 (germline): MNHNS, SASEGT. The length of the CDR3 is 13 residues. V was shortened by 3 bases and J by 8 bases, with 11 bases between the two germline ends. In DNA, the CDR3 is TGTGCCAGCAGTGAGGGGCCTAAGGATGAGCAGTTCTTC. This codes for CASSEGPKDEQFF.

CDR3 coding DNA: TGTGCCAGCTCACCTTTGGCCTCCGGCTACACCTTC. Residues: CASSPLASGYTF. V usage is TRBV18 and J usage is TRBJ1-2; the D is unclear. Germline CDR1 KGHSH, CDR2 LQKENI. V was clipped by 3 bases and J by 8 bases, with 10 bases between them. The CDR3 spans 12 residues. Variable domain in full (rest from reference TRBV18 and TRBJ1-2): NAGVMQNPRHLVRRRGQEARLRCSPMKGHSHVYWYRQLPEEGLKFMVYLQKENIIDESGMPKERFSAEFPKEGPSILRIQQVVRGDSAAYFCASSPLASGYTFGSGTRLTVV.

The J gene is TRBJ2-5, the V gene TRBV9; 8 positions match TRBD2. This CDR3 is built from 18 residues. The J segment lost 5 bases and the V segment lost 2 bases, leaving 17 bases of the junction unmatched. Germline CDR1 reads SGDLS; CDR2 reads YYNGEE. The CDR3 nucleotides read TGTGCCAGCAGCGTCAGTCCCGGGACTAGGGTTGGTAGGGAGACCCAGTACTTC. This encodes CASSVSPGTRVGRETQYF.

The V call is TRBV4-1, the J call TRBJ1-4; D gene uncertain. CDR1 and CDR2 from the germline V gene are MGHRA and YSYEKL. V lost 2 bases and J 7 bases, leaving 14 bases between the germline ends. The CDR3 covers 15 residues. Written as DNA, the CDR3 is TGCGCCAGCAGCCAAAACCGGGGTGGAGGTGAAAAACTGTTTTTT. Translating it yields CASSQNRGGGEKLFF.

The chain has TRBV3-1 (or the pseudogene TRBV3-2) and TRBJ1-2; TRBD1 aligns across 10 bases. Germline CDR1 reads LGHDT; CDR2 reads YNNKEL (reference sequence). The CDR3 is 18 amino acids. Germline trimming cut 1 base from V and 5 bases from J; bases unmatched to any gene: 13. CDR3: CASSQGPTWDRGRYGYTF. Here the CDR3 DNA reads TGTGCCAGCAGCCAAGGGCCGACTTGGGACAGGGGAAGGTATGGCTACACCTTC.